The TCR beta chain described here comes from a study of blood T cell repertoires in COVID-19 (dated by TCRdb to the early 2020s). About the investigation overall: Collaborator samples came from the United States, Italy and Spain and covered acute and convalescent phases of COVID-19. The prospective study material was composed of cDNA or gDNA derived from T cells, B-cell-depleted T cells, or PBMCs. Subjects who had been exposed to COVID-19, were actively infected with it, or had recovered from it provided the deeply sampled blood TCRbeta repertoires that made up the dataset. A freely available public database, intended as a resource for researchers studying the immune response to SARS-CoV-2, is where the repertoires were released. The samples were drawn from the first 160 participants of the ongoing ImmuneRACE study and from 950 to 1,500 subjects provided by 6 global collaborators. Sample metadata almost always included a de-identified subject ID, COVID-19 status, age in years and sex. HLA class I and class II types, where available, came from metadata supplied by the sample provider rather than from assay-based typing. Summary of the overall study and its limitations: The amount of clinical and demographic metadata varied by source and participant and was provided uncurated.

Enrolling through a virtual design, the prospective study's participants ranged in age from about 18 to 100 years and lived across about two dozen United States geographic areas. To assign participants to cohorts, the prospective study relied on clinical history that participants themselves reported in a screening survey and a study questionnaire. In the prospective study, mobile phlebotomists collected whole blood, serum and a nasopharyngeal or oropharyngeal swab from each participant. Prospective study participants could optionally give additional blood draws and questionnaires over an approximately two-month period. Before DNA extraction, blood samples from the prospective study were shipped at room temperature or frozen. TCRbeta CDR3 regions were amplified from genomic DNA by means of the immunoSEQ Assay, a bias-controlled multiplex PCR. For the original study's pipeline: The number of nucleated cells in each sample was estimated by amplification of reference gene primers within the assay. Sequence reads were collapsed and filtered to measure the absolute abundance of every unique TCRbeta CDR3 rearrangement. For each sample, productive Simpson clonality was calculated as the square root of Simpson's diversity index over productive rearrangements. What TCRdb holds here is the immuneACCESS table cut down to in-frame rearrangements. Part of the clones is not present; checked against another copy, under half of the missing clones reflect an unresolved V gene, and the others are unexplained. The DNA gave D and trimming, while V, J and clone size come from that table. In this sample the table shows 260,000 or so clones, approximately 90% of which occur a single time. 2.6% of the sample is in the top ten clones.

About this clone itself: It has no known antigen specificity. Base qualities are not provided; no much larger clone lies one nucleotide away.

Sequences SEHNR (CDR1) and FQNEAQ (CDR2) are obtained from the germline V gene (reference sequence). The CDR3 covers 15 residues, taking in both the cysteine and the phenylalanine. The retained sequence is limited to the CDR3, 45 bases, with the frame set at the first base. V ends up 3 bases short and J 3 bases short, with an unmatched junction base count of 3. The sequenced material came from PBMCs or T cells enriched from blood (not recorded which). The clonotype comes from a woman aged 25 to 45 with acute COVID-19. The chain employs TRBV7-9 and TRBJ2-5; 11 central nucleotides agree with TRBD2. The DNA reads as follows: TGTGCCAGCAGCTTTAGCGGGGGGGCCGAAGAGACCCAGTACTTC. This translates into CASSFSGGAEETQYF.